This T cell receptor beta chain was found in a study of OX40 agonist ivuxolimab in advanced cancers. Study-level background: Patients were given ivuxolimab, an antibody that agonizes OX40 (CD134).

Systemic immunosuppression or a history of autoimmune disease excluded patients. Germline CDR1 is MNHEY and CDR2 is SVGAGI. V dropped 4 bases and J dropped 7; count of bases not matched to a gene: 8. The CDR3 consists of 14 residues. Clones were sequenced by immunoSEQ multiplex PCR, and TCRdb holds only the in-frame ones, with some missing. Among 81,000 or so clones, about 90% were seen once, and the ten largest hold roughly 8.9%. The chain joins TRBV6-5 to TRBJ1-1, with 8 bases identical to TRBD1. This specimen was CD4+ or CD8+ T cells sorted from blood, taken in a trial of the OX40 agonist ivuxolimab. The sequence came from an adult with an advanced solid tumor such as melanoma, head and neck, liver or kidney cancer. The CDR3 reads CASSSDREGVEAFF. DNA of the CDR3: TGTGCCAGCAGTTCGGACAGGGAAGGGGTTGAAGCTTTCTTT.